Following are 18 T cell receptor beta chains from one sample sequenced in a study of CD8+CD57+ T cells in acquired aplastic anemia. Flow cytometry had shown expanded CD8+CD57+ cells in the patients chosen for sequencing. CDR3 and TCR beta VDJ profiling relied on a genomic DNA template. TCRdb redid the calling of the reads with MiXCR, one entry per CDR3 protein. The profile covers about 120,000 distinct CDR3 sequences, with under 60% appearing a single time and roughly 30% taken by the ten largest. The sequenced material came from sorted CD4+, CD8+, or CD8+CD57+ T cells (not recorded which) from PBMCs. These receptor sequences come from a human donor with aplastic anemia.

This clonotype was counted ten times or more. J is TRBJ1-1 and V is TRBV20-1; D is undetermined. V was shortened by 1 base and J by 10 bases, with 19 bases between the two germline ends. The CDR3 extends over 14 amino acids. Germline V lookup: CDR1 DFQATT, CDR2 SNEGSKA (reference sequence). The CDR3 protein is CSARGSIEGVLAFF. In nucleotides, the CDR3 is TGCAGTGCTAGAGGTTCCATAGAGGGTGTCCTAGCTTTCTTT.

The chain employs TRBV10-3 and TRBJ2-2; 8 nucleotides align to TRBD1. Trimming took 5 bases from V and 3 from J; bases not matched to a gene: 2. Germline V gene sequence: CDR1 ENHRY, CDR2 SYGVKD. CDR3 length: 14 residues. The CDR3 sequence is CAISTDRDTGELFF. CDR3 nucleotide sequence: TGTGCCATCAGTACGGACAGGGACACCGGGGAGCTGTTTTTT.

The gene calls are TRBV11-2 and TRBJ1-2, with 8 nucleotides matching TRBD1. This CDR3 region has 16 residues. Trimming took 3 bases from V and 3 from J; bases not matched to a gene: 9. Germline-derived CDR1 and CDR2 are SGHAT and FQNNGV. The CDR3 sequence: CASSLPRTGMHYGYTF. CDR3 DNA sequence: TGTGCCAGCAGCTTGCCGCGGACAGGGATGCACTATGGCTACACCTTC.

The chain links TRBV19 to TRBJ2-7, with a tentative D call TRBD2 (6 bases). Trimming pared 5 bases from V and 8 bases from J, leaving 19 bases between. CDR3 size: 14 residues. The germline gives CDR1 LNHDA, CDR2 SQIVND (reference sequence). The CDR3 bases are TGTGCCAGTAGTGGGCGGGGAGAAGCTCTGAAGCAGTACTTC. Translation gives CASSGRGEALKQYF.

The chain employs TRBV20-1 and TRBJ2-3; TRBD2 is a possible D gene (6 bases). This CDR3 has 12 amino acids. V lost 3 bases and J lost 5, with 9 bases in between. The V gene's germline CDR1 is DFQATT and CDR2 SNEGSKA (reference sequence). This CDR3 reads CSASTSLDTQYF. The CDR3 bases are TGCAGTGCTAGCACTAGCTTAGATACGCAGTATTTT.

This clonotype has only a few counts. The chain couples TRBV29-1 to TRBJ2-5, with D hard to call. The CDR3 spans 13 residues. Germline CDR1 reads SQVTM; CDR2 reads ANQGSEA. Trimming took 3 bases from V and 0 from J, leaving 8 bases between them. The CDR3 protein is CSVDSLDQETQYF. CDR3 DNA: TGCAGCGTTGATTCCCTAGACCAAGAGACCCAGTACTTC.

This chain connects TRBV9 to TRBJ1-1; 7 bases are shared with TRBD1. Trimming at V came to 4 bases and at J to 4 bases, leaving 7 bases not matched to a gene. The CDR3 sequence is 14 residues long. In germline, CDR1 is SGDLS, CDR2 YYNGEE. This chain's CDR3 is CASSTHDRVTEAFF. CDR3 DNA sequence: TGTGCCAGCAGCACCCATGACAGGGTCACTGAAGCTTTCTTT.

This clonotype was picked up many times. CDR3 sequence: CASSYLRSGAEAFF. The CDR3 DNA is TGTGCCAGCAGTTACCTCCGATCTGGCGCTGAAGCTTTCTTT. The chain recombines TRBV6-5 with TRBJ1-1, with unresolved D. The CDR3 has 14 residues. Germline-derived CDR1 and CDR2 are MNHEY and SVGAGI. V lost 2 bases to trimming and J lost 6 bases, with 13 bases between them.

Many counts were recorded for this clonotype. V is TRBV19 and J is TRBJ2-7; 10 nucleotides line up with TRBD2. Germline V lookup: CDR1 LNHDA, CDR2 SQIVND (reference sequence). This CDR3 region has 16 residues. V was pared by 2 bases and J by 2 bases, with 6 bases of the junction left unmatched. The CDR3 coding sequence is TGTGCCAGTAGTATAAATCGAGCGGGAGGGCCCTACGAGCAGTACTTC. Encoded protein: CASSINRAGGPYEQYF. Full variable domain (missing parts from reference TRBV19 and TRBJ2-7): DGGITQSPKYLFRKEGQNVTLSCEQNLNHDAMYWYRQDPGQGLRLIYYSQIVNDFQKGDIAEGYSVSREKKESFPLTVTSAQKNPTAFYLCASSINRAGGPYEQYFGPGTRLTVT.

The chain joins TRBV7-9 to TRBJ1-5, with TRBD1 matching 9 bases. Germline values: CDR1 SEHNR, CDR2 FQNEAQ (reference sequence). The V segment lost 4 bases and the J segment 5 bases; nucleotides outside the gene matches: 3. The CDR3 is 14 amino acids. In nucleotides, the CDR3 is TGTGCCAGCAGCTCGGGACAGGGACATCAGCCCCAGCATTTT. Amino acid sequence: CASSSGQGHQPQHF.

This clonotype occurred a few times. The CDR3 DNA follows: TGTGCCAGTACCGCCCCCGGGACTAGCGGGAGCTACGAGCAGTACTTC. This encodes CASTAPGTSGSYEQYF. The rearrangement uses TRBV19 and TRBJ2-7, with TRBD2 identical over 14 bases. The CDR3 has 16 amino acids. Trimming cost V 7 bases and J 3 bases; bases outside gene matches: 8. Germline values: CDR1 LNHDA, CDR2 SQIVND (reference sequence).

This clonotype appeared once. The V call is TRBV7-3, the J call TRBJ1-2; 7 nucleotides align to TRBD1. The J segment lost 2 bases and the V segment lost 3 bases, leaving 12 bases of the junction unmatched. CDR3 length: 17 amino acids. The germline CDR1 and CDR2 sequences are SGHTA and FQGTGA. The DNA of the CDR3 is TGTGCCAGCAGCTTGGAGGGGGCCAGGGGGAGAAACTATGGCTACACCTTC. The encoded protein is CASSLEGARGRNYGYTF.

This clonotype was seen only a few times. The CDR3 DNA follows: TGTGCCACCAGGGAGACAGGGGTTTACGAGCAGTACTTC. This sequence encodes CATRETGVYEQYF. The V gene is TRBV15, the J gene TRBJ2-7; TRBD1 agrees at 8 bases. J was trimmed by 4 bases and V by 6 bases; bases with no gene match: 5. Germline CDR1 reads LNHNV; CDR2 reads YYDKDF (reference sequence). This CDR3 region has 13 residues.

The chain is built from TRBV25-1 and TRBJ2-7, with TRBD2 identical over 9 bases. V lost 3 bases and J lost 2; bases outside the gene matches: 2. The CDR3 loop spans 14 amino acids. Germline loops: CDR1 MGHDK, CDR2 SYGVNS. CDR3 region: CASSERGGAYEQYF. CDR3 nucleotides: TGTGCCAGCAGTGAGCGGGGGGGGGCCTACGAGCAGTACTTC.

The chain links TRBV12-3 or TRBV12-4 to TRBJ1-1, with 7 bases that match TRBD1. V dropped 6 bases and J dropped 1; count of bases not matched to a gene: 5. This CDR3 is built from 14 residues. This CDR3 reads CASRLQGTNTEAFF. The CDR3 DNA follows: TGTGCCAGCAGATTACAGGGGACGAACACTGAAGCTTTCTTT.

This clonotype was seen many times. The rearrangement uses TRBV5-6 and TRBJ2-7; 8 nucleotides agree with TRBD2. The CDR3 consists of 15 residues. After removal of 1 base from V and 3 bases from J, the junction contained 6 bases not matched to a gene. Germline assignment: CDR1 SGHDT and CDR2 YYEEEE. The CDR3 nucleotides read TGTGCCAGCAGCTTGAACGGGGGGGCTGGCTACGAGCAGTACTTC. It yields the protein CASSLNGGAGYEQYF.

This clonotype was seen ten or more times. In DNA form, the CDR3 reads TGTGCCAACTCAGCGGGTACAACCAGGGGAGGAGAGACCCAGTACTTC. As protein: CANSAGTTRGGETQYF. The chain recombines TRBV6-9 with TRBJ2-5; TRBD1 or TRBD2 may be the D gene (6 bases each). Looked up from germline, CDR1 is MNHGY and CDR2 is SVAAGI. The CDR3 is 16 residues long. V was clipped by 10 bases and J by 4 bases, with 25 bases between them.

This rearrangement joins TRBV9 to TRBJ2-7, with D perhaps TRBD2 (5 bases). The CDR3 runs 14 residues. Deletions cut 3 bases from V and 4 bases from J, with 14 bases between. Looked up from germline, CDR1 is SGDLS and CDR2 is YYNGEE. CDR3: CASSAHQGLYEQYF. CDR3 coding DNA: TGTGCCAGCAGCGCCCACCAAGGACTTTACGAGCAGTACTTC.